This TCR beta chain was recorded in a study of CD8 T cells in Susac syndrome. RNA was extracted with the RNeasy kit, and a quantity of roughly 0.5 to 1 ug was reverse transcribed using random hexamers. Amplification of TCR beta CDR3 by immunoSEQ multiplex PCR spanned 54 Vbeta and 13 Jbeta. A single record per CDR3 protein comes from TCRdb applying MiXCR to the immunoSEQ multiplex PCR reads. Of approximately 220,000 distinct CDR3 sequences in the sample, roughly 94% were seen once. Trimming removed 5 bases at V and 2 bases at J, with 9 bases between. The germline V gene has CDR1 DFQATT and CDR2 SNEGSKA (reference sequence). This CDR3 comprises 12 residues. Negative isolation was used for CD8+ and CD4+ T cells and FACS enrichment for TEMRA cells.

The sequenced sample was CD4+ T cells from PBMCs. The TCR comes from a human donor with multiple sclerosis. The chain recombines TRBV20-1 with TRBJ2-5, with D perhaps TRBD2 (5 bases). The CDR3 sequence: CSASSRQETQYF. The CDR3 bases are TGCAGTGCTTCTAGCCGTCAAGAGACCCAGTACTTC.